This is a list of T cell receptor beta chains from one sample in a study of cytomegalovirus exposure and HLA in healthy donors. TCRdb's table, derived via immunoSEQ multiplex PCR, lists solely in-frame clones and lacks some. The data contain under 75,000 clones, about 92% of them singletons. Sample: PBMCs. Source of these receptors: a man between 18 and 35 years old in good health and CMV-seropositive. Each CDR3 is given with its conserved first and last residue. The D gene is left open where the match is weak. Some rows have no size entry. The others give once, few or many, or a class for an expanded clone.

v_call	d_call	clone_size	j_call	cdr3_nt	cdr3_aa
TRBV7-6	TRBD1	.	TRBJ2-7	TGTGCCAGCAGCTCGGGACAGGGAGTAGGCGAGCAGTACTTC	CASSSGQGVGEQYF
TRBV5-1	.	.	TRBJ2-5	TGCGCCAGCAGCGGGGACATTCAAGAGACCCAGTACTTC	CASSGDIQETQYF
TRBV28	TRBD1	.	TRBJ2-7	TGTGCCAGCAGTTTTGGGACAGACTGGTCCTACGAGCAGTACTTC	CASSFGTDWSYEQYF
TRBV6-4	.	few	TRBJ2-2	TGTGCCAGCAGTGAGACAGGGACTAGCGGGGAGCTGTTTTTT	CASSETGTSGELFF
TRBV28	.	.	TRBJ2-6	TGTGCCAGCAGGGCCGGGACTTCGATAGTTGGGGCCAACGTCCTGACTTTC	CASRAGTSIVGANVLTF
TRBV4-1	TRBD2	.	TRBJ2-3	TGCGCCAGCAGCCAAGGGGGGAGCGGGATGAGCACAGATACGCAGTATTTT	CASSQGGSGMSTDTQYF
TRBV28	TRBD2	.	TRBJ2-7	TGTGCCAGCAGTCTGGCCGGGACTAGCGGGAGTGGGACCGGCTTC	CASSLAGTSGSGTGF
TRBV27	TRBD2	.	TRBJ2-7	TGTGCCAGCAGTGTGGTAGCGGGAAACGAGCAGTACTTC	CASSVVAGNEQYF
TRBV6-1	.	.	TRBJ1-5	TGTGCCAGCACGCCGGGGATCTTAAGGAATCAGCCCCAGCATTTT	CASTPGILRNQPQHF
TRBV6-1	TRBD1	.	TRBJ2-3	TGTGCCAGCGGCAGGGACAGGGGCACAGATACGCAGTATTTT	CASGRDRGTDTQYF
TRBV5-1	TRBD2	.	TRBJ2-5	TGCGCCAGCAGCTTGCCCCTAGCGGGAGAGACCCAGTACTTC	CASSLPLAGETQYF
TRBV5-1	TRBD1	.	TRBJ1-2	TGCGCCAGCAGCTTTCGGACAGGGAACTATGGCTACACCTTC	CASSFRTGNYGYTF
TRBV6-6	TRBD1	.	TRBJ1-4	TGTGCCAGCACCATAACAGGGGGCCCTGAAAAACTGTTTTTT	CASTITGGPEKLFF
TRBV27	.	.	TRBJ1-2	TGTGCCAGCAGCTCTGACAGGACTAACTATGGCTACACCTTC	CASSSDRTNYGYTF
TRBV5-4	TRBD1	.	TRBJ1-1	TGTGCCAGCAGGGGTGGGACAGGGTTGAACACTGAAGCTTTCTTT	CASRGGTGLNTEAFF
TRBV9	.	.	TRBJ2-7	TGTGCCAGCAGCGCGCCTAGGGAGCAGTACTTC	CASSAPREQYF
TRBV10-1	.	.	TRBJ2-1	TGCGCCAGCAGTGAAACCATAACTTACAATGAGCAGTTCTTC	CASSETITYNEQFF
TRBV28	TRBD2	.	TRBJ2-7	TGTGCCAGCAGTGCCCGGACTAGCGGGTCGCGACCGCTCTTC	CASSARTSGSRPLF
TRBV7-8	TRBD2	.	TRBJ2-3	TGTGCCAGCAGCTTAGGGGGCTATAGCGGGAGGGCCTTAGGGACGCAGTATTTT	CASSLGGYSGRALGTQYF
TRBV27	.	.	TRBJ1-2	TGTGCCAGCAGCCACAGGGTGGTAGACTATGGCTACACCTTC	CASSHRVVDYGYTF
TRBV30	TRBD2	.	TRBJ2-2	TGTGCCTGGACTAGGCGGGAGGGCACCGGGGAGCTGTTTTTT	CAWTRREGTGELFF
TRBV28	TRBD1	.	TRBJ1-2	TGTGCCAGCAGACGGACAGGGGCCTTTGGCTACACCTTC	CASRRTGAFGYTF
TRBV5-1	.	once	TRBJ2-7	TGCGCCAGCAGCGATTTACTAGTCTACGAGCAGTACTTC	CASSDLLVYEQYF
TRBV29-1	.	.	TRBJ2-1	TGCAGCGTTGAGGACTCGAGCTCCTACAATGAGCAGTTCTTC	CSVEDSSSYNEQFF
TRBV11-2	.	.	TRBJ2-3	TGCGCCAGCAGCTTTCGGAGCACAGATACGCAGTATTTT	CASSFRSTDTQYF
TRBV6-5	.	.	TRBJ2-5	TGTGCCAGCAGTTACTCGCGAGGGAGAAAAGAGACCCAGTACTTC	CASSYSRGRKETQYF
TRBV28	TRBD1	.	TRBJ2-7	TGTGCCAGCAGTCTCTCAGACAGGGGGTGGGAGCAGTACTTC	CASSLSDRGWEQYF
TRBV2	TRBD1	.	TRBJ2-7	TGTGCCAGCGGCCCGGGACAGGGTTTAGGCGAGCAGTACTTC	CASGPGQGLGEQYF
TRBV10-2	TRBD2	.	TRBJ2-3	TGCGCCAGCAGTCCGGGACTAGACATGACGGATACGCAGTATTTT	CASSPGLDMTDTQYF
TRBV2	TRBD2	once	TRBJ2-4	TGTGCCAGCACCCCTAGCGGCAAAAACATTCAGTACTTC	CASTPSGKNIQYF
TRBV5-1	.	.	TRBJ1-1	TGCGCCAGCAGCTTGACGAGTCCAATGAACACTGAAGCTTTCTTT	CASSLTSPMNTEAFF
TRBV5-1	TRBD1	few	TRBJ2-3	TGCGCCAGCAGCCTGGGACAGAACACAGATACGCAGTATTTT	CASSLGQNTDTQYF
TRBV7-2	TRBD2	.	TRBJ2-5	TGTGCCAGCAGCTTAGGAGCGGGAGGGGCGTCAGAGACCCAGTACTTC	CASSLGAGGASETQYF
TRBV5-6	TRBD2	.	TRBJ2-5	TGTGCCAGCAGCCGGACGGGAGGAGAGACCCAGTACTTC	CASSRTGGETQYF
TRBV29-1	TRBD2	.	TRBJ2-1	TGCAGCGTTGGGTTCGCGGGGGGCAATGAGCAGTTCTTC	CSVGFAGGNEQFF
TRBV6-4	.	.	TRBJ2-2	TGTGCCAGCGCCAAGGCTGCGGGACAGAAACTTACCTCGAACACCGGGGAGCTGTTTTTT	CASAKAAGQKLTSNTGELFF
TRBV27	TRBD1	.	TRBJ2-7	TGTGCCAGCAGTTCCCCACAGGGGATTGTGGGCTACGAGCAGTACTTC	CASSSPQGIVGYEQYF
TRBV28	TRBD1	few	TRBJ1-2	TGTGCCAGCAGTTTACGGGGACAGTCCTATGGCTACACCTTC	CASSLRGQSYGYTF
TRBV27	TRBD1	.	TRBJ1-1	TGTGCCAGCAGTTTGGACAGGGGCACTGAAGCTTTCTTT	CASSLDRGTEAFF
TRBV19	TRBD1	once	TRBJ1-1	TGTGCCAGTAGTCCCGACAGGGCCGCTGAAGCTTTCTTT	CASSPDRAAEAFF
TRBV7-6	.	.	TRBJ2-7	TGTGCCAGCAGCTCCACCCAGAGGTCCTACGAGCAGTACTTC	CASSSTQRSYEQYF
TRBV30	.	.	TRBJ2-4	TGTGCCTGGAGCGAACCCTGGACACAAGCCAAAAACATTCAGTACTTC	CAWSEPWTQAKNIQYF
TRBV29-1	TRBD1	once	TRBJ2-7	TGCAGCGCCCTTACAGGGGGCCTAGCCTACGAGCAGTACTTC	CSALTGGLAYEQYF
TRBV9	TRBD2	.	TRBJ2-1	TGTGCCAGCAGCGTAGGCAGCGGGGGCTACAATGAGCAGTTCTTC	CASSVGSGGYNEQFF
TRBV21-1	.	.	TRBJ1-5	TGTGCCAGCAGCAAAATGCACCTACGGGGGGATATCGGCAATCAGCCCCAGCATTTT	CASSKMHLRGDIGNQPQHF
TRBV4-1	TRBD2	.	TRBJ2-7	TGCGCCAGCAGCCAAATTGGGACTAGCGTGTACGAGCAGTACTTC	CASSQIGTSVYEQYF
TRBV7-9	TRBD1	.	TRBJ2-7	TGTGCCAGTCTATCCCAGGGACAGAGCTCCTACGAGCAGTACTTC	CASLSQGQSSYEQYF
TRBV28	TRBD1	.	TRBJ1-5	TGTGCCAGCAGTCCCCAGACAGGGTTGGGGAGAAATCAGCCCCAGCATTTT	CASSPQTGLGRNQPQHF
TRBV28	.	.	TRBJ2-2	TGTGCCAGCACCCCCCCCATCAGGGGCTACACCGGGGAGCTGTTTTTT	CASTPPIRGYTGELFF
TRBV5-1	TRBD1	.	TRBJ2-7	TGCGCCAGCAGCACCGGACAGGGGAGATCCTACGAGCAGTACTTC	CASSTGQGRSYEQYF
TRBV5-4	TRBD1	.	TRBJ1-1	TGTGCCAGCAGCTGGGGACAGGGAATAAGGACTGAAGCTTTCTTT	CASSWGQGIRTEAFF
TRBV27	TRBD2	.	TRBJ2-7	TGTGCCAGTGCGTCGGGAGGGCTATCCTACGAGCAGTACTTC	CASASGGLSYEQYF
TRBV28	TRBD1	.	TRBJ2-2	TGTGCCAGCAGCCCCGGGACAGGATACACCGGGGAGCTGTTTTTT	CASSPGTGYTGELFF
TRBV21-1	.	once	TRBJ1-5	TGTGCCAGCAGAGGGACAGGGGGCGCTTTTTCTCAGCCCCAGCATTTT	CASRGTGGAFSQPQHF
TRBV29-1	TRBD1	.	TRBJ1-1	TGCAGCGGCGGACAGGGAGGCACTGAAGCTTTCTTT	CSGGQGGTEAFF